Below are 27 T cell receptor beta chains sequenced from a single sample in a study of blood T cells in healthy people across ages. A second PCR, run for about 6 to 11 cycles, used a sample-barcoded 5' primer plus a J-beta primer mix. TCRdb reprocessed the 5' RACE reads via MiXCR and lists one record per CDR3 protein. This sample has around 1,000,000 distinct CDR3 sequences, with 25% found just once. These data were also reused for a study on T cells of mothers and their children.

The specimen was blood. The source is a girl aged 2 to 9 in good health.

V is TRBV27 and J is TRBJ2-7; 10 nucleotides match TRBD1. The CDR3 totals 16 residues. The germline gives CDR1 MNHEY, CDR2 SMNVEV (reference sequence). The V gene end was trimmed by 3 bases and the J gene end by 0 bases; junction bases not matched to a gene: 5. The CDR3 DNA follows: TGTGCCAGCAGTTTGGCGGGACAGGGGAGCTCCTACGAGCAGTACTTC. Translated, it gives CASSLAGQGSSYEQYF.

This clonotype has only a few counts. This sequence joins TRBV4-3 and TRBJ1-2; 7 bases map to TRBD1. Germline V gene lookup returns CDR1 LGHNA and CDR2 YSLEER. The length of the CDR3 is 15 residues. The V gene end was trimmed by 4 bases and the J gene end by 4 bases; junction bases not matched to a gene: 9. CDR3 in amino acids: CASSPGGQSPYGYTF. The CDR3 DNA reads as TGCGCCAGCAGCCCGGGGGGACAGTCTCCCTATGGCTACACCTTC.

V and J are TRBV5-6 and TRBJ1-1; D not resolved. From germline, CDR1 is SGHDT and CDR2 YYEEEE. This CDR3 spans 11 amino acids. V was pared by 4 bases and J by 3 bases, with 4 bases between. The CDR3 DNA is TGTGCCAGCAGCGGAGACACTGAAGCTTTCTTT. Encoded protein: CASSGDTEAFF.

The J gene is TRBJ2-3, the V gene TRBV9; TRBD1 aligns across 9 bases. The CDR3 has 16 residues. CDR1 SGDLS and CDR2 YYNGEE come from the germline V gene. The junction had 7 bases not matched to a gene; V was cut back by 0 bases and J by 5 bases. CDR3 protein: CASSVVGTGIKDTQYF. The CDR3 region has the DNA TGTGCCAGCAGCGTAGTAGGGACAGGGATAAAAGATACGCAGTATTTT.

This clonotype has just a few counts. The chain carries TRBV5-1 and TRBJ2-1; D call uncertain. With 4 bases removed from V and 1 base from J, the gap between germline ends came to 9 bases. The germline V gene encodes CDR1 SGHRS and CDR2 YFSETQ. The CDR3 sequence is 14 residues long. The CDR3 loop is CASSPTDSYNEQFF. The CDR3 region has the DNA TGCGCCAGCAGCCCCACTGATTCCTACAATGAGCAGTTCTTC.

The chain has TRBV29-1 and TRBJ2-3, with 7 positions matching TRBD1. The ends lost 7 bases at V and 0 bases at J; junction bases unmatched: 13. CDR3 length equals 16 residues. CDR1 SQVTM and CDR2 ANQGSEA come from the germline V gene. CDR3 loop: CSALPWDRTSTDTQYF. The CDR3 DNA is TGCAGCGCTCTACCGTGGGACAGAACTAGCACAGATACGCAGTATTTT.

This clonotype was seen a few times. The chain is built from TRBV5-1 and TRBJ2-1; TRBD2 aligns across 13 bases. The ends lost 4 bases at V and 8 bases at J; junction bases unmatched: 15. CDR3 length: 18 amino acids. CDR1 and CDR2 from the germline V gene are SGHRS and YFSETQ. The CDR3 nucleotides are TGCGCCAGCAGCCCCGGACTAGCGGGAGAGTATTCGGGCGATGAGCAGTTCTTC. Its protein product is CASSPGLAGEYSGDEQFF.

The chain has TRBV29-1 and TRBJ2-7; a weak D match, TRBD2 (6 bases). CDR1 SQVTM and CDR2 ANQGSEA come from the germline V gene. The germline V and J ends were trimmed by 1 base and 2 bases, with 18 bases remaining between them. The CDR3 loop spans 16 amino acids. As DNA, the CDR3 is TGCAGCGTTGAAGCCCCTTTGGGGGGAGCGACCTACGAGCAGTACTTC. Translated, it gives CSVEAPLGGATYEQYF.

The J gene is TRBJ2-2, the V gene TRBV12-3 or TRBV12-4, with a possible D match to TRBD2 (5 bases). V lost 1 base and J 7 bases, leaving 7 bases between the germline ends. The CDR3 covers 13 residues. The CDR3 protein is CASSLVRDGELFF. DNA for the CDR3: TGTGCCAGCAGTTTAGTTCGGGACGGGGAGCTGTTTTTT.

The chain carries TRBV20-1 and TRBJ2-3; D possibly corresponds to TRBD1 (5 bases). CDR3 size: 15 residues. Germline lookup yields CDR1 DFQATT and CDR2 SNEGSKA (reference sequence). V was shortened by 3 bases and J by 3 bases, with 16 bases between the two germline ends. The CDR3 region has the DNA TGCAGTGCTAGTAAGCGTCAGGGTAGTACAGATACGCAGTATTTT. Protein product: CSASKRQGSTDTQYF.

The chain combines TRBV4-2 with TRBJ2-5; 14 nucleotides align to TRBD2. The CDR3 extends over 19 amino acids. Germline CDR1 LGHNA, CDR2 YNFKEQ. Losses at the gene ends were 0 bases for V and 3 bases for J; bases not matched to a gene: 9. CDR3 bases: TGTGCCAGCAGCCAAGAAGGATCCTCGGGACTAGCGGGGGAAGAGACCCAGTACTTC. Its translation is CASSQEGSSGLAGEETQYF.

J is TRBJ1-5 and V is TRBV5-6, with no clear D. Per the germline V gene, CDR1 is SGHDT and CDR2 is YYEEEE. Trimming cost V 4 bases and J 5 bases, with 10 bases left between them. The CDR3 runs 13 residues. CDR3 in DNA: TGTGCCAGCAGCGCCGCAGTACATCAGCCCCAGCATTTT. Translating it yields CASSAAVHQPQHF.

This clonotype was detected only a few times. CDR3 bases: TGTGCCACCAGCAGTGTGAAAAAAAACATTCAGTACTTC. Translation: CATSSVKKNIQYF. The V and J genes are TRBV15 and TRBJ2-4, with D uncertain. The V and J ends lost 3 bases and 4 bases respectively, with 7 bases between them. This CDR3 region has 13 residues. Germline lookup yields CDR1 LNHNV and CDR2 YYDKDF (reference sequence).

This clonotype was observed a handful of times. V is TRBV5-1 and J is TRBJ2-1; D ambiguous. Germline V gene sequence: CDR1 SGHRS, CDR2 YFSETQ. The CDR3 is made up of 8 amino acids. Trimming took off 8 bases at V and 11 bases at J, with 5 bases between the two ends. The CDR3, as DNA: TGCGCCAGTAGTAAGCAGTTCTTC. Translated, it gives CASSKQFF.

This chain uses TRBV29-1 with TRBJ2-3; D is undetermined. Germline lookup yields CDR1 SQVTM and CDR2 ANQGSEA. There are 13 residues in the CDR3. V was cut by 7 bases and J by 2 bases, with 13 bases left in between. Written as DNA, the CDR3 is TGCAGCGCCCCGGGTCAAATCACAGATACGCAGTATTTT. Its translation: CSAPGQITDTQYF.

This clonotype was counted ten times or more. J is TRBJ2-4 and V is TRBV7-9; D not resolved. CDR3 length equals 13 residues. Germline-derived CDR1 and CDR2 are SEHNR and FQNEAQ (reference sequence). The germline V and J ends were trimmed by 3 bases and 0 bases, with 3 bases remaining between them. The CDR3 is CASSFLAKNIQYF. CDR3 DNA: TGTGCCAGCAGCTTTTTAGCCAAAAACATTCAGTACTTC.

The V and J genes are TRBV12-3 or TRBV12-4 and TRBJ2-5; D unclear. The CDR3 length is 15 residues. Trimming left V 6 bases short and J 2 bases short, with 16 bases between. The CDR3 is CASRRPGGEQETQYF. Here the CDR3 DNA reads TGTGCCAGCAGGCGACCAGGTGGGGAACAAGAGACCCAGTACTTC.

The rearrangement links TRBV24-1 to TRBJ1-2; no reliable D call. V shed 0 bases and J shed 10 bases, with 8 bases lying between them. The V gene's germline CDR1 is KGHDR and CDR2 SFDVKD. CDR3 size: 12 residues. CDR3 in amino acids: CATSDLLATYTF. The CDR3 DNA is TGTGCCACCAGTGATTTGTTGGCGACCTACACCTTC.

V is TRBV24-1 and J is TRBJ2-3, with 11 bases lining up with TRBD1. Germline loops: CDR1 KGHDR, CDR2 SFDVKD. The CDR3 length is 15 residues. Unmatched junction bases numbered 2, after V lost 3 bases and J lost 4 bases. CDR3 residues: CATSDRTGGADTQYF. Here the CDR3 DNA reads TGTGCCACCAGTGATCGGACAGGGGGCGCAGATACGCAGTATTTT.

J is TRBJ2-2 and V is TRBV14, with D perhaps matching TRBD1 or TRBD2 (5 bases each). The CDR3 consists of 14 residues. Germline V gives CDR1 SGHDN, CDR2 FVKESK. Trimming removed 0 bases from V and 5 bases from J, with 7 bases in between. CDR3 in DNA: TGTGCCAGCAGCCAAGAATGGGGGACCGGGGAGCTGTTTTTT. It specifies CASSQEWGTGELFF.

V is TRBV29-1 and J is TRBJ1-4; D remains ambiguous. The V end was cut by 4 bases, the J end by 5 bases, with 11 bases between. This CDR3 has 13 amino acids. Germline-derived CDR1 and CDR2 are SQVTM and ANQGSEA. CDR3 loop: CSVAPRFNEKLFF. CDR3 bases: TGCAGCGTTGCACCCAGATTCAATGAAAAACTGTTTTTT.

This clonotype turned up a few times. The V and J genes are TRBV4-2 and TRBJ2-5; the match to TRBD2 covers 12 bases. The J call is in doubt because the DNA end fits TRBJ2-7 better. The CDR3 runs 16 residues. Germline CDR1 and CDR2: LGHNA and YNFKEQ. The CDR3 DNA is TGTGCCAGCAGCGCCCACACTAGCGGGGGGTCCTACGAGCAGTACTTC. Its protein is CASSAHTSGGSYEQYF.

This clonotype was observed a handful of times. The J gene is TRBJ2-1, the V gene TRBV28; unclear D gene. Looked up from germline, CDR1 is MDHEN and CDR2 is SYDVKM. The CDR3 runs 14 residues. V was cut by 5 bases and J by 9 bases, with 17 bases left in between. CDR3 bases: TGTGCCAGCAGTAACCCGCTCAAGCCCAGTGAGCAGTTCTTC. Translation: CASSNPLKPSEQFF.

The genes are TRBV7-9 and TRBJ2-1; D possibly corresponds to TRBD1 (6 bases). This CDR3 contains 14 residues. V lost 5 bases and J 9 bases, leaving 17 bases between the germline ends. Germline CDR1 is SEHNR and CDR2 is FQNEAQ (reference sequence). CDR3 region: CASSDGQPVTEQFF. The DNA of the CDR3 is TGTGCCAGCAGCGACGGACAGCCGGTCACTGAGCAGTTCTTC.

The CDR3 region has the DNA TGTGCCATCAGTGGAGGGCCCGGGACGAACCACTACGAGCAGTACTTC. As protein: CAISGGPGTNHYEQYF. The chain links TRBV10-3 to TRBJ2-7, with D possibly called TRBD1 or TRBD2 (5 bases each). The germline V gene encodes CDR1 ENHRY and CDR2 SYGVKD. This CDR3 is built from 16 residues. V dropped 4 bases and J dropped 3 bases, with 19 bases sitting between them.

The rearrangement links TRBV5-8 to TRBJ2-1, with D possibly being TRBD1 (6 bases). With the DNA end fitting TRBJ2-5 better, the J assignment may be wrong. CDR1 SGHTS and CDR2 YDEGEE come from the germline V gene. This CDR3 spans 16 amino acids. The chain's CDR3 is CASTHSRRGSKETQYF. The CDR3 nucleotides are TGTGCCAGCACACACAGTCGTAGGGGGTCTAAAGAGACCCAGTACTTC.

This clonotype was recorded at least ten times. This CDR3 reads CATSDLAGEQYF. The CDR3 DNA reads as TGTGCCACCAGTGATCTAGCGGGGGAGCAGTACTTC. J is TRBJ2-7 and V is TRBV24-1; 9 nucleotides align to TRBD2. Trimming at V came to 3 bases and at J to 7 bases, leaving 0 bases not matched to a gene. CDR1 is KGHDR, CDR2 SFDVKD, per germline. This CDR3 is built from 12 residues.